This T cell receptor (beta chain) emerged from a study of T-cell memory formation after mild COVID-19. The V and J ends lost 0 bases and 4 bases respectively, with 15 bases between them. CDR3 length: 16 amino acids. Germline CDR1 reads MGHRA; CDR2 reads YSYEKL. TCRdb itself ran the 5' RACE reads through MiXCR, one entry per CDR3 protein. The table shows approximately 100,000 distinct CDR3 sequences, with roughly 12% occurring only once. A few counts support this clonotype. This sequence originates from an adult woman who had mild COVID-19 (a few samples of this study predate the infection). Cell type and time point are not known. The V and J genes are TRBV4-1 and TRBJ1-2; D perhaps matches TRBD1 (6 bases). What was sequenced was PBMCs or a T cell subset sorted from them (not recorded which). CDR3 sequence: CASSQDRQGRSYGYTF. The CDR3 DNA reads as TGCGCCAGCAGCCAAGATAGGCAGGGGCGCAGCTATGGCTACACCTTC.